The entry that follows covers one TCR beta chain sequence. This clonotype was counted ten times or more. Its recognized antigen is unknown. Base qualities are not at hand, and no much larger clone is one base apart. The CDR3, cysteine through phenylalanine, is 16 amino acids long. Kept here is only the CDR3 DNA, which spans 48 bases and is read in frame from base 1. The junction shows trimming of 0 bases on V and 4 bases on J, and the gene matches do not reach 9 bases of it. CDR1 is given as DFQATT and CDR2 as SNEGSKA, both from the germline V gene (reference sequence). This sample stems from a study of early T cells in non-severe SARS-CoV-2 infection (dated by TCRdb to the early 2020s). Some background on the complete study: TCR sequencing used bulk RNA from unsorted whole blood, so alpha and beta chains could not be paired. General conclusions and limits of the study: VDJdb matching was skewed toward anti-spike CD8 responses and likely underestimated virus-specific expansions by missing private and CD4 specificities.

The study was a case-control design nested within a healthcare worker cohort in London, UK, with weekly nasopharyngeal swab PCR tests and blood sampling. Between 23 and 31 March 2020, the week of the UK lockdown, healthcare workers were enrolled and then followed up weekly for as long as 16 weeks. Receptors were amplified or captured by 5' RACE. The sequencer was a NextSeq 500. In the TCR library protocol, unique molecular identifiers were attached to individual cDNA molecules to correct for PCR bias and sequencing error. Both TCR alpha and beta chains were sequenced, and tight co-correlation was observed between alpha and beta sequence abundances in each sample. Per the original workflow: Decombinator V4 was used to perform V gene, J gene and CDR3 annotation of TCR sequences. Expanded TCRs were defined as changing significantly between any two time points under a Poisson model with p below 0.0001. TCR abundances were normalised to the total number of TCRs sequenced per sample and expressed as counts per million. MAIT TCRs were defined by TRAV1-2 paired with TRAJ12, TRAJ20 or TRAJ33, and iNKT TCRs by TRAV10 paired with TRAJ18. VDJdb, accessed 1 November 2021, was searched for CMV, EBV and SARS-CoV-2 annotated TCRs, excluding TCRs annotated for multiple antigens. TCRdb's own reprocessing of the public reads used fastp at Q25 and MiXCR and kept productive beta chains. Records with the same CDR3 protein are collapsed into one entry carrying the most frequent genes and DNA. What appears here as the V and J calls and clone size reflects TCRdb's work, not the paper's. Recorded for this sample are 35,000 to 45,000 distinct CDR3 sequences; approximately 5.9% of them occurred a single time. Together, the top ten hold about 8.3% of the sample.

The sequenced sample was whole blood, obtained at baseline. The sequence came from an adult who was a healthcare worker with PCR-confirmed SARS-CoV-2 infection or an uninfected control (not recorded which). The sequence is built from TRBV20-1 and TRBJ2-3; 8 middle bases align to TRBD2. The sequenced DNA: TGCAGTGCTAGAGATAGCACCGGACTAGCTGCAGATACGCAGTATTTT. Translated, it gives CSARDSTGLAADTQYF.